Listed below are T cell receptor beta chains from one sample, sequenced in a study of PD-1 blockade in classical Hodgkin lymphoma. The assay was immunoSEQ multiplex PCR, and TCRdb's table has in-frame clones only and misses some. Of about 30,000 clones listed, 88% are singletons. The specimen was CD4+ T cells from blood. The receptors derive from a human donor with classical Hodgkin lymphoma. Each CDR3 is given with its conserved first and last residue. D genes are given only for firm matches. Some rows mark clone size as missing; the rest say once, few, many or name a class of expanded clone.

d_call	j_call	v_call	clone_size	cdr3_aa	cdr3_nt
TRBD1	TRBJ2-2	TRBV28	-	CASSLGQGTGELFF	TGTGCCAGCAGTTTAGGACAGGGCACCGGGGAGCTGTTTTTT
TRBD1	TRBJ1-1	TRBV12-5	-	CAGTGSMNTEAFF	TGTGCGGGGACAGGAAGCATGAACACTGAAGCTTTCTTT
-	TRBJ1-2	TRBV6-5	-	CASSAQGANGYTF	TGTGCCAGCAGTGCACAGGGTGCAAATGGCTACACCTTC
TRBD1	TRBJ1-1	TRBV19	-	CASSYVGTAAEAFF	TGTGCCAGTAGTTACGTCGGGACAGCCGCTGAAGCTTTCTTT
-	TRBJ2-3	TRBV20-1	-	CSAKEADTQYF	TGCAGTGCCAAAGAGGCAGATACGCAGTATTTT
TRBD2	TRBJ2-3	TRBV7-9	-	CASSLIPFKREGLTDTQYF	TGTGCCAGCAGCTTAATCCCGTTCAAGCGGGAGGGCCTTACAGATACGCAGTATTTT
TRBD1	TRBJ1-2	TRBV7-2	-	CASSPEGGTGSYGYTF	TGTGCCAGCAGCCCCGAGGGGGGGACAGGGTCCTATGGCTACACCTTC
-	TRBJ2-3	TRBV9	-	CASSVSTSEADTQYF	TGTGCCAGCAGCGTATCGACTAGTGAGGCAGATACGCAGTATTTT
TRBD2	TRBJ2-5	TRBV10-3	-	CAISDSAGGEETQYF	TGTGCCATCAGTGACTCAGCGGGAGGTGAAGAGACCCAGTACTTC
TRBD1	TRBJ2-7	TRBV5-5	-	CASSSTGRYEQYF	TGTGCCAGCAGTTCGACAGGGCGATACGAGCAGTACTTC
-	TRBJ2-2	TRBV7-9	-	CASSLMSSNRGIGTGELFF	TGTGCCAGCAGCTTAATGTCATCTAATAGGGGGATCGGGACCGGGGAGCTGTTTTTT
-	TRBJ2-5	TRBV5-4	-	CASSTLTAAGETQYF	TGTGCCAGCAGCACCCTGACCGCGGCGGGGGAGACCCAGTACTTC
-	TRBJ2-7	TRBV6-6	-	CASSSTAYEQYF	TGTGCCAGCAGTTCGACAGCCTACGAGCAGTACTTC
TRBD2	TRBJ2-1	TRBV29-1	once	CSVVLGRGRNEQFF	TGCAGCGTTGTCTTGGGGAGGGGACGTAATGAGCAGTTCTTC
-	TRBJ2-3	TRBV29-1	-	CSVEGGRGTDTQYF	TGCAGCGTTGAAGGGGGGAGAGGCACAGATACGCAGTATTTT
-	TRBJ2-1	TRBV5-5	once	CASSLRPSGPLEQFF	TGTGCCAGCAGCTTGAGACCATCTGGCCCCTTGGAGCAGTTCTTC
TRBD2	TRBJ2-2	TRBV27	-	CASSFASGRGSRELFF	TGTGCCAGCAGTTTCGCTAGCGGGAGGGGCTCACGGGAGCTGTTTTTT
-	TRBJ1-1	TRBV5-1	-	CASSSGQGGTEAFF	TGCGCCAGCAGCAGTGGGCAGGGAGGGACTGAAGCTTTCTTT
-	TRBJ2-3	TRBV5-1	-	CASSLGADTQYF	TGCGCCAGCAGCTTGGGGGCCGATACGCAGTATTTT
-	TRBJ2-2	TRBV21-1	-	CASSKDGAVDPLNTGELFF	TGTGCCAGCAGCAAAGATGGGGCAGTGGACCCCTTGAACACCGGGGAGCTGTTTTTT
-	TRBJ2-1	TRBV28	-	CASSLGSYRAEQFF	TGTGCCAGCAGTCTCGGGAGTTACCGTGCTGAGCAGTTCTTC
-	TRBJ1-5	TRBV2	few	CASSDRGQPQHF	TGTGCCAGCAGTGACAGGGGCCAGCCCCAGCATTTT
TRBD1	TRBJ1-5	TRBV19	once	CASSPTGGAGSGQPQHF	TGTGCCAGTAGTCCGACAGGGGGCGCGGGTTCGGGTCAGCCCCAGCATTTT
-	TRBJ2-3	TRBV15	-	CATSPDDSRATDTQYF	TGTGCCACCAGTCCCGATGACTCCAGGGCCACAGATACGCAGTATTTT
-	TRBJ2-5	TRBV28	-	CASSLLRGRETQYF	TGTGCCAGCAGTTTACTCCGGGGACGGGAGACCCAGTACTTC
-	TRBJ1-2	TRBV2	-	CASSEIQGYTF	TGTGCCAGCAGTGAAATTCAAGGCTACACCTTC
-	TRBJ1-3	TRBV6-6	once	CASGGWVTGNTIYF	TGTGCCAGCGGGGGTTGGGTGACTGGAAACACCATATATTTT
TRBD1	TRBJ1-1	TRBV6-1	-	CASSDRGLVAFF	TGTGCCAGCAGCGACAGGGGGCTAGTAGCTTTCTTT
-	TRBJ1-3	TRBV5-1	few	CASSSGASGNTIYF	TGCGCCAGCAGCTCGGGGGCCTCTGGAAACACCATATATTTT
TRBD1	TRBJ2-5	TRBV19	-	CASKGQGGGETQYF	TGTGCCAGTAAAGGACAGGGGGGCGGGGAGACCCAGTACTTC
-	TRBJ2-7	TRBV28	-	CASSGTATYEQYF	TGTGCCAGCTCCGGGACGGCGACCTACGAGCAGTACTTC
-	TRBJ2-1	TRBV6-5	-	CASSERGRAYNEQFF	TGTGCCAGCAGCGAAAGGGGAAGGGCCTACAATGAGCAGTTCTTC
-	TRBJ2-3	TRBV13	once	CASTLKTSTDTQYF	TGTGCCAGCACGCTTAAAACAAGCACAGATACGCAGTATTTT
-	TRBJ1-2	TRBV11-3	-	CASGGRGPTGYTF	TGTGCCAGCGGTGGGCGGGGGCCGACTGGCTACACCTTC
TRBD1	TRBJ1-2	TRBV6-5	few	CASSYSTGQSFYGYTF	TGTGCCAGCAGTTACTCGACGGGACAGTCGTTCTATGGCTACACCTTC
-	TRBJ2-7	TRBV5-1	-	CASSLERGEQYF	TGCGCCAGCAGCTTGGAGAGGGGCGAGCAGTACTTC
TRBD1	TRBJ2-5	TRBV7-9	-	CASSLGTGGVETQYF	TGTGCCAGCAGCTTAGGGACAGGGGGCGTAGAGACCCAGTACTTC
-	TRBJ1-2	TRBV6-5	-	CASIPAGGGYGYTF	TGTGCCAGCATCCCAGCGGGGGGGGGCTATGGCTACACCTTC
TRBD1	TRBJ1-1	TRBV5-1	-	CASSLGDRVGFFNTEAFF	TGCGCCAGCAGCTTGGGCGACAGGGTGGGGTTCTTTAACACTGAAGCTTTCTTT
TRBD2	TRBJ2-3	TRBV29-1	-	CSVEGLVSDTQYF	TGCAGCGTCGAGGGACTAGTCTCAGATACGCAGTATTTT
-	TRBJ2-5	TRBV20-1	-	CSGEQETQYF	TGCAGTGGGGAGCAAGAGACCCAGTACTTC
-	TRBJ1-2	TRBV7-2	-	CASTPSGYGYTF	TGTGCCAGCACCCCCTCAGGCTATGGCTACACCTTC
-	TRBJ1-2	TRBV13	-	CASSAQDNYGYTF	TGTGCCAGCAGCGCTCAGGATAACTATGGCTACACCTTC
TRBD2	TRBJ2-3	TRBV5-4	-	CASSLRAGLTDTQYF	TGTGCCAGCAGCTTACGAGCGGGACTCACAGATACGCAGTATTTT
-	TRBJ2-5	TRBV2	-	CATAGLETQYF	TGTGCCACCGCGGGGTTAGAGACCCAGTACTTC
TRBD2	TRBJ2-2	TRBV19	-	CASSIGSGSGGELFF	TGTGCCAGTAGTATCGGTAGCGGGAGCGGCGGGGAGCTGTTTTTT
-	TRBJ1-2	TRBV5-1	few	CASSLEGDGYTF	TGCGCCAGCAGCTTGGAGGGGGATGGCTACACCTTC
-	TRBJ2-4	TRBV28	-	CASSLRGGAKNIQYF	TGTGCCAGCAGTTTAAGGGGCGGAGCCAAAAACATTCAGTACTTC
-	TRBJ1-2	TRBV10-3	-	CAIRIDGDYGYTF	TGTGCCATCAGGATAGACGGAGACTATGGCTACACCTTC
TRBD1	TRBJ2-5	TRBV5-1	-	CASSLGTGIQETQYF	TGCGCCAGCAGCCTCGGGACAGGGATTCAAGAGACCCAGTACTTC
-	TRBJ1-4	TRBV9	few	CASSSLGGDEKLFF	TGTGCCAGCAGCTCTCTGGGGGGCGATGAAAAACTGTTTTTT
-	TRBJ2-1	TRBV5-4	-	CASSLGASSYNEQFF	TGTGCCAGCAGCTTGGGGGCCAGCTCCTACAATGAGCAGTTCTTC
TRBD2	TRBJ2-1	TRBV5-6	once	CASSSGTRGAEQFF	TGTGCCAGCAGCTCCGGGACTAGAGGGGCTGAGCAGTTCTTC
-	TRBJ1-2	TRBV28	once	CASSLRAGNYGYTF	TGTGCCAGCAGTCTCAGGGCGGGGAACTATGGCTACACCTTC
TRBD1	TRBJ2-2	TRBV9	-	CASSEGRDRGLVGELFF	TGTGCCAGCAGCGAGGGCCGGGACAGGGGGCTCGTCGGGGAGCTGTTTTTT